The rows below give T cell receptor beta chains drawn from one sample of a study of CD8 T cells in ankylosing spondylitis. TCRdb called the 5' RACE reads again in MiXCR, with one record for every CDR3 protein. The repertoire consists of some 37,000 distinct CDR3 sequences, with around 6% occurring once and the leading ten covering approximately 12%. The material sequenced was blood, either unsorted or a sorted T cell fraction (not recorded which). The receptors originated from a male donor with ankylosing spondylitis or in good health (not recorded which). Both conserved end residues are trimmed from each CDR3. Each record gives: CDR3 protein, clone size, J gene, V gene. Not all rows give a size; the values are once, few, many and, for expanded clones, a class.

ASSFEAGGTEAF	many	TRBJ1-1	TRBV12-3/TRBV12-4
SAWTGIHVQPQH	many	TRBJ1-5	TRBV20-1
ASSYLPAAVYAKNIQY	many	TRBJ2-4	TRBV6-2/TRBV6-3
ASSLALTGNRGNQPQH	many	TRBJ1-5	TRBV7-8
ASSMGHGGETQY	many	TRBJ2-5	TRBV19
SATRGQDQPQH	many	TRBJ1-5	TRBV20-1
ATSEFRDDYT	.	TRBJ1-2	TRBV24-1
ASSLTLAGELF	.	TRBJ2-2	TRBV5-1
ASSPPGQGNTGELF	many	TRBJ2-2	TRBV7-3
ASSLGIAGGSDTQY	few	TRBJ2-3	TRBV7-2
ASSQVSSYNEQF	.	TRBJ2-1	TRBV3-1
SARGSGAKNIQY	many	TRBJ2-4	TRBV20-1
ASSDGTGGTGELF	many	TRBJ2-2	TRBV6-4
ASIRSGRGTGELF	many	TRBJ2-2	TRBV6-1
ASSLVSVYEQY	many	TRBJ2-7	TRBV11-2
ASSVLAGTGNEQF	many	TRBJ2-1	TRBV7-2